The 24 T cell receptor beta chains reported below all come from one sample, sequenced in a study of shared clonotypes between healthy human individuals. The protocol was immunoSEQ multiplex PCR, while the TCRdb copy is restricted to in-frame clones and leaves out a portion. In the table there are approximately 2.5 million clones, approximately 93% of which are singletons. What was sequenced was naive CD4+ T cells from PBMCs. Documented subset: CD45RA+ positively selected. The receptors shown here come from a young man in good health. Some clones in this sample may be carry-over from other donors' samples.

The CDR3 nucleotides are TGTGCCAGCTCCGCTGCGGGGGTCCTTACGAACACTGAAGCTTTCTTT. Its translation: CASSAAGVLTNTEAFF. The chain recombines TRBV18 with TRBJ1-1, with D possibly matching TRBD1 (5 bases). CDR1 and CDR2 (germline): KGHSH, LQKENI. Trimming took off 6 bases at V and 1 base at J, with 18 bases between the two ends. The CDR3 totals 16 residues.

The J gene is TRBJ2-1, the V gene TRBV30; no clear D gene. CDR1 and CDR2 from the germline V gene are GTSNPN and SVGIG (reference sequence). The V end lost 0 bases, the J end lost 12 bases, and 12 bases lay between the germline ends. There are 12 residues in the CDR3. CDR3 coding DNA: TGTGCCTGGAGTGTCCCCAATAAGAGGCAGTTCTTC. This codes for CAWSVPNKRQFF.

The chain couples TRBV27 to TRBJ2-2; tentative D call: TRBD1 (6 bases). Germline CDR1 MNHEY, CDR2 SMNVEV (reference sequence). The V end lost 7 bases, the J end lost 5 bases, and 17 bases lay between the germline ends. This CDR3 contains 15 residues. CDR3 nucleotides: TGTGCCAGCAATGGGATTGGTAGGGGGACCGGGGAGCTGTTTTTT. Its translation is CASNGIGRGTGELFF.

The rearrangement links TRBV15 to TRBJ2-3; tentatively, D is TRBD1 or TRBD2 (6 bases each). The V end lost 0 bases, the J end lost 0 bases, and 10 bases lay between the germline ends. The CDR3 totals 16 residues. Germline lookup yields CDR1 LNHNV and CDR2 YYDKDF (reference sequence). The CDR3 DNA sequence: TGTGCCACCAGCAGAGATGGAGGGGGTAGCACAGATACGCAGTATTTT. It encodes CATSRDGGGSTDTQYF.

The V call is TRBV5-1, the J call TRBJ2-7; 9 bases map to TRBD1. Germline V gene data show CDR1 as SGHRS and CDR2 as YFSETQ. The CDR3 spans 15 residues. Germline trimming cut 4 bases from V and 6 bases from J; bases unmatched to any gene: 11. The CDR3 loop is CASSVGGTGFLEQYF. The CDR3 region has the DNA TGCGCCAGCAGCGTTGGTGGGACAGGGTTCCTCGAGCAGTACTTC.

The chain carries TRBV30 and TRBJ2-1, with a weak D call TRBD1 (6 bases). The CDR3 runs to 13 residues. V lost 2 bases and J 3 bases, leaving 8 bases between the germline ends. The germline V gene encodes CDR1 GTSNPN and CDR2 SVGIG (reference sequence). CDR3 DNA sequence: TGTGCCTGGAGTACAGGGCTCTACAATGAGCAGTTCTTC. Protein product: CAWSTGLYNEQFF.

CDR3 loop: CASSPGGPLGLYNEQFF. The CDR3 region has the DNA TGTGCCAGCAGCCCCGGTGGCCCCCTCGGACTTTACAATGAGCAGTTCTTC. The chain couples TRBV28 to TRBJ2-1; tentatively, D is TRBD2 (5 bases). Trimming cost V 6 bases and J 4 bases, with 22 bases left between them. In germline, CDR1 is MDHEN, CDR2 SYDVKM. There are 17 residues in the CDR3.

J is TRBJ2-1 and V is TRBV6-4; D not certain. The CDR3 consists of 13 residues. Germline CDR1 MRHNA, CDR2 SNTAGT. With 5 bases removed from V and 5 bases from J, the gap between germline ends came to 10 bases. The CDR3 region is CASSSHLNNEQFF. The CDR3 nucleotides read TGTGCCAGCAGTTCTCATCTTAACAATGAGCAGTTCTTC.

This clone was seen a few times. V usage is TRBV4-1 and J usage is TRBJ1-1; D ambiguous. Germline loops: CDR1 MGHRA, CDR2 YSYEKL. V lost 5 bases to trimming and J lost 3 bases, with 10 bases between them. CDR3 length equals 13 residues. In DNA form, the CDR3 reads TGCGCCAGCAGCTATACACGGGACACTGAAGCTTTCTTT. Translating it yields CASSYTRDTEAFF.

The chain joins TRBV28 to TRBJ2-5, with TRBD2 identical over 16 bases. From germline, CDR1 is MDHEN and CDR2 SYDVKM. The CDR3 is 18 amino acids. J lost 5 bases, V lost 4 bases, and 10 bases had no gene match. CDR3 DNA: TGTGCCAGCAGTTCGATCCCGGGACTAGCGGGAGGGGGGGAGACCCAGTACTTC. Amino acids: CASSSIPGLAGGGETQYF.

CDR3 sequence (DNA): TGCGCCAGCAGCTTGGGGGGTAAGGCCGGGGAGCTGTTTTTT. Its translation is CASSLGGKAGELFF. The rearrangement links TRBV5-1 to TRBJ2-2; D unresolved. The germline CDR1 and CDR2 sequences are SGHRS and YFSETQ. The CDR3 covers 14 residues. V was clipped by 0 bases and J by 6 bases, with 9 bases between them.

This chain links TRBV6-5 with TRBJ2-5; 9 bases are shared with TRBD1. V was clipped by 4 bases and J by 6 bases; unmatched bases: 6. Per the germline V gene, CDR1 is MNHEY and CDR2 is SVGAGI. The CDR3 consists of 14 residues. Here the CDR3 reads CASSSGQGRQTQYF. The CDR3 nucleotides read TGTGCCAGCAGTTCGGGACAGGGCCGACAGACCCAGTACTTC.

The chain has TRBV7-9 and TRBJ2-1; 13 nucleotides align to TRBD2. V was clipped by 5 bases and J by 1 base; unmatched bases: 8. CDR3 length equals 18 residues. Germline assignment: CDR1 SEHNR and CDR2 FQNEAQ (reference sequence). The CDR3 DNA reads TGTGCCAGCAGCCGAGGACTAGCGGGAGTTTTGTCCTACAATGAGCAGTTCTTC. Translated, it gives CASSRGLAGVLSYNEQFF.

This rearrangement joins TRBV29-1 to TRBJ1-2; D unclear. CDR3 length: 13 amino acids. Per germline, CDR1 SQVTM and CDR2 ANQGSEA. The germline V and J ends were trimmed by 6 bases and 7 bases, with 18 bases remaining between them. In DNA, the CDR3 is TGCAGCGTGGGTGGAACCCTCGCGGTTGGCTACACCTTC. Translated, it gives CSVGGTLAVGYTF.

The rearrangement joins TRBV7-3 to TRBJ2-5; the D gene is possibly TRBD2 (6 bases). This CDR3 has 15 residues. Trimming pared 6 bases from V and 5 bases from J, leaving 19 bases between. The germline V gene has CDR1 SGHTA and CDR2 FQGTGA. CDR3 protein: CASSWGTSRWETQYF. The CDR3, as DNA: TGTGCCAGCAGTTGGGGGACTTCCCGCTGGGAGACCCAGTACTTC.

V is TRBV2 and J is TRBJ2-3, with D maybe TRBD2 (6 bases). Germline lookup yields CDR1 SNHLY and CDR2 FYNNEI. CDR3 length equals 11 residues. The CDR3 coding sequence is TGTTGCGGGGCAAGCACAGATACGCAGTATTTT. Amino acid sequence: CCGASTDTQYF. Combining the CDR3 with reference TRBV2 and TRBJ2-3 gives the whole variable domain EPEVTQTPSHQVTQMGQEVILRCVPISNHLYFYWYRQILGQKVEFLVSFYNNEISEKSEIFDDQFSVERPDGSNFTLKIRSTKLEDSAMYFCCGASTDTQYFGPGTRLTVL.

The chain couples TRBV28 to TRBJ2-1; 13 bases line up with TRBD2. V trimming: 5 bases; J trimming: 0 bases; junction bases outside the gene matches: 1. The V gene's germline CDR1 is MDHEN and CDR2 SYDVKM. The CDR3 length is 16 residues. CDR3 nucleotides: TGTGCCAGCAGTGGGACTAGCGGGAACTCCTACAATGAGCAGTTCTTC. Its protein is CASSGTSGNSYNEQFF.

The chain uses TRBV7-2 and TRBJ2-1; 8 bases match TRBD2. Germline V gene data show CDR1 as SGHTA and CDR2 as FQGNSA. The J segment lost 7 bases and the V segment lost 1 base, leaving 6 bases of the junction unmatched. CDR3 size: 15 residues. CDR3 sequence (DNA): TGTGCCAGCAGCTTAGGGGCTAGCGGGCGGAATGAGCAGTTCTTC. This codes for CASSLGASGRNEQFF. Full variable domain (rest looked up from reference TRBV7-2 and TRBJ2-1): GAGVSQSPSNKVTEKGKDVELRCDPISGHTALYWYRQSLGQGLEFLIYFQGNSAPDKSGLPSDRFSAERTGGSVSTLTIQRTQQEDSAVYLCASSLGASGRNEQFFGPGTRLTVL.

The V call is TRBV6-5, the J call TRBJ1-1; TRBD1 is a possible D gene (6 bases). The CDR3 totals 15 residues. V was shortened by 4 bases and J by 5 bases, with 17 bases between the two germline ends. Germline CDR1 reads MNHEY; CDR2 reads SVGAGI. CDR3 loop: CASSWALGGLTEAFF. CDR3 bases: TGTGCCAGCAGTTGGGCACTTGGGGGGCTTACTGAAGCTTTCTTT.

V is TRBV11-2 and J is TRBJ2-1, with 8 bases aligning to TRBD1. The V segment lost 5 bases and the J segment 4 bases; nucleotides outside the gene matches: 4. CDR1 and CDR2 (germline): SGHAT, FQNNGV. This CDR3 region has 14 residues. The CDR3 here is CASSGDRFYNEQFF. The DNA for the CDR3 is TGTGCCAGCAGCGGGGACAGGTTTTACAATGAGCAGTTCTTC.

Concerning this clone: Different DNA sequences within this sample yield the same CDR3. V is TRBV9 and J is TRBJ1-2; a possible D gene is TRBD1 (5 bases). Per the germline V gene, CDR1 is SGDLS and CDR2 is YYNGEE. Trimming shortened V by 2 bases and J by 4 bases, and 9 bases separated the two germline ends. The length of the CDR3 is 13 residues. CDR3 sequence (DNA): TGTGCCAGCAGCGTGCAGGGAGGCTATGGCTACACCTTC. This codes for CASSVQGGYGYTF.

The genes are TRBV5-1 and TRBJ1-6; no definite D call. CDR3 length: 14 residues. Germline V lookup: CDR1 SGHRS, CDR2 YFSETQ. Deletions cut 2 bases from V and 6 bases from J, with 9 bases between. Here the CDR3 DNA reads TGCGCCAGCAGCTTATATCCGGGTAATTCACCCCTCCACTTT. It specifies CASSLYPGNSPLHF.

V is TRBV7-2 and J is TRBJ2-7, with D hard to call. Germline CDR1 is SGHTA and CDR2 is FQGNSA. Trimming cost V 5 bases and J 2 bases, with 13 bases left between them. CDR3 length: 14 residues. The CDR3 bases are TGTGCCAGCAGCCCCGGGCACACCACCTACGAGCAGTACTTC. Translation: CASSPGHTTYEQYF.

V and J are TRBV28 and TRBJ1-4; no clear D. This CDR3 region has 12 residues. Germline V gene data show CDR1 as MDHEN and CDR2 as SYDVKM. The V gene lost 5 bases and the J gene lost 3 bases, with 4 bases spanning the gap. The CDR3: CASSQANEKLFF. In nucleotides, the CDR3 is TGTGCCAGCAGTCAGGCTAATGAAAAACTGTTTTTT.